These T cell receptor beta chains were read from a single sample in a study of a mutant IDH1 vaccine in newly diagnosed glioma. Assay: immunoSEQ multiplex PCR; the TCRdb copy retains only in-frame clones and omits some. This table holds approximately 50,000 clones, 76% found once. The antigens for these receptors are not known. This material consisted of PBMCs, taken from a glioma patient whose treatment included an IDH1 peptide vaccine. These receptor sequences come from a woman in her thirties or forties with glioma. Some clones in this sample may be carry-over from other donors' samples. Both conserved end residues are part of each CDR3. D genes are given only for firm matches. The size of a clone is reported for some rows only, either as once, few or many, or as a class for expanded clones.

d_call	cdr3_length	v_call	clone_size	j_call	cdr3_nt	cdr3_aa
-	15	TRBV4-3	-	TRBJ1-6	TGCGCCAGCAGCCACCTCGCCGGGGATAATTCACCCCTCCACTTT	CASSHLAGDNSPLHF
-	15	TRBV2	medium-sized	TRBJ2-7	TGTGCCAGCAGGCCTCCAGCGGGCGCAACCTACGAGCAGTACTTC	CASRPPAGATYEQYF
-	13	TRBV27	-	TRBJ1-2	TGTGCCACCCGGGCAGGGGTTAACTATGGCTACACCTTC	CATRAGVNYGYTF
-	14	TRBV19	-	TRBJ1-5	TGTGCCAGTAGAGCAGGGTCAACGCTTCAGCCCCAGCATTTT	CASRAGSTLQPQHF
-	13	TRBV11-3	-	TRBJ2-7	TGTGCCAGCAGCTTAGACAGGGGCTACGAGCAGTACTTC	CASSLDRGYEQYF
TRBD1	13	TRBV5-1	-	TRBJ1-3	TGCGCCAGCAGCTCTGACAGGGGACACACCATATATTTT	CASSSDRGHTIYF
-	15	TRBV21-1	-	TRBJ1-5	TGTGCCAGCGGCCGGTCTTTGGGAGGCCGCACGTCCCAGCATTTT	CASGRSLGGRTSQHF
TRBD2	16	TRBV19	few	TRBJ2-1	TGTGCCAGTAGCACTCCCCCCGGGACTAGTTCGGATGAGCAGTTCTTC	CASSTPPGTSSDEQFF
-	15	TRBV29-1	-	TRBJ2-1	TGCAGCGTTGAAGATGCGAAGCGTAGATACAATGAGCAGTTCTTC	CSVEDAKRRYNEQFF
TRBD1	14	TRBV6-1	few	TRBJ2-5	TGTGCCACTTCTTTAGACAGGGCTGAAGAGACCCAGTACTTC	CATSLDRAEETQYF
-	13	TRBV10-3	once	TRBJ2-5	TGTGCCATCAAGGGACTTAGCGCTGAGACCCAGTACTTC	CAIKGLSAETQYF
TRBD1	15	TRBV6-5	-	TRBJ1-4	TGTGCCAGCAGTTTGGGACAGGGCTTTAGGGAAAAACTGTTTTTT	CASSLGQGFREKLFF
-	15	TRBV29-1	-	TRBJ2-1	TGCAGCGCCTGGGGGGTGAGCAATTCCGACAATGAGCAGTTCTTC	CSAWGVSNSDNEQFF
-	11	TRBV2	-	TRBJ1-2	TGTGCCAGCAGTGAAGAGGGAGGCTACACCTTC	CASSEEGGYTF
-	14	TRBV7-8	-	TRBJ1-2	TGTGCCAGCAGCTTATCCGCAGGGAATTTGGTTTACACCTTC	CASSLSAGNLVYTF
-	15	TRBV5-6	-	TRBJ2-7	TGTGCCAGCAGCTTGTTAGGCAGGGGATTGGAAGAGCAGTACTTC	CASSLLGRGLEEQYF
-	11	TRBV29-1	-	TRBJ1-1	TGCAGCGCCCTCCGAGGCGCTGAAGCTTTCTTT	CSALRGAEAFF
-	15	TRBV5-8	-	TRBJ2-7	TGTGCCAGCAGCTTGGCCGGTATGACCCGAAGCGAGCAGTACTTC	CASSLAGMTRSEQYF
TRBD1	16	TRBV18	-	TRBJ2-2	TGTGCCAGCTCACCACCGACAGGGAGAGAGACCGGGGAGCTGTTTTTT	CASSPPTGRETGELFF
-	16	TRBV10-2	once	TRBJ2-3	TGCGCCAGCAGTGAGCTACTTATATCAAGCACAGATACGCAGTATTTT	CASSELLISSTDTQYF
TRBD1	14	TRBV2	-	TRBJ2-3	TGTGCCAGCGGGGGTACAGGGGGCAGGAATACGCAGTATTTT	CASGGTGGRNTQYF
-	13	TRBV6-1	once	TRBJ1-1	TGTGCCAGCAGTGAAATTTTGACAGCACGAGCTTTCTTT	CASSEILTARAFF
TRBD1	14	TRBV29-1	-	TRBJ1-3	TGCAGCGCGGCTCCAGGGGGCCATGGAAACACCATATATTTT	CSAAPGGHGNTIYF
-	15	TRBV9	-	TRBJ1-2	TGTGCCAGCAGCGTAGTTGGGACGGATAACTATGGCTACACCTTC	CASSVVGTDNYGYTF
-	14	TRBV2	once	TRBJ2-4	TGTGCCAGCAGATCGACCTCTGGGGGGAACATTCAGTACTTC	CASRSTSGGNIQYF
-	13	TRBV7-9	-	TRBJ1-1	TGTGCCAGCAGCCCCAGGGGCGTCCCTGAAGCTTTCTTT	CASSPRGVPEAFF
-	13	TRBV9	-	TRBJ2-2	TGTGCCAGCAGCCCATTAAACACCGGGGAGCTGTTTTTT	CASSPLNTGELFF
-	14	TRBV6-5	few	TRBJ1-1	TGTGCCAGCAGTTACTCGACAGGGAACACTGAAGCTTTCTTT	CASSYSTGNTEAFF
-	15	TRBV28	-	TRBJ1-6	TGTGCCAGTCAACGGTCCGGGACCTCTAATTCACCCCTCCACTTT	CASQRSGTSNSPLHF
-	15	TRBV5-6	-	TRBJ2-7	TGTGCCAGCAGCTTGGGGAGGGGAAGGACCTACGAGCAGTACTTC	CASSLGRGRTYEQYF
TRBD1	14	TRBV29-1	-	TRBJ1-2	TGCAGCGTTGACGCAGGGGGACAAGGGTATGGCTACACCTTC	CSVDAGGQGYGYTF
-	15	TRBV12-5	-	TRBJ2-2	TGTGCTAGTGGTTTAGGGGTAGGGGACACCGGGGAGCTGTTTTTT	CASGLGVGDTGELFF
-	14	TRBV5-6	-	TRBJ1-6	TGTGCCAGCAGCTTCGGGGCAGACAATTCACCCCTCCACTTT	CASSFGADNSPLHF
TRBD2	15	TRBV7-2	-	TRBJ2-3	TGTGCCAGCAGCCCCCTTGGACTAGGGTCAGATACGCAGTATTTT	CASSPLGLGSDTQYF
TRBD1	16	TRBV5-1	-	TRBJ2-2	TGCGCCAGCAGCTTGGCGGGACAGGGCTACACCGGGGAGCTGTTTTTT	CASSLAGQGYTGELFF
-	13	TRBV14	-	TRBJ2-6	TGTGCCAGCAGCCCCCAGACCAGGATCGTCCTGACTTTC	CASSPQTRIVLTF
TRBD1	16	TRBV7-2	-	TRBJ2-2	TGTGCCAGCAGCTTAGGGACAGGGCCGAACACCGGGGAGCTGTTTTTT	CASSLGTGPNTGELFF
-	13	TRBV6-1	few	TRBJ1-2	TGTGCCAGCAGTGAAAATTCAGGGAGAGGCTACACCTTC	CASSENSGRGYTF
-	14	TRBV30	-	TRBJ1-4	TGTGCCTGGACCGCCACAAGGGGGGCTGAAAAACTGTTTTTT	CAWTATRGAEKLFF
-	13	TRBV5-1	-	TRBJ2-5	TGCGCCAGCAGCCTTGAGGGGGAAGAGACCCAGTACTTC	CASSLEGEETQYF
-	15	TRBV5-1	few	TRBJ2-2	TGCGCCAGCAGCTTAGGGGCCGCGAACACCGGGGAGCTGTTTTTT	CASSLGAANTGELFF
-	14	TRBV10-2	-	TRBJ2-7	TGCGCCAGCAGTGATCTGTCCCTCTCCTACGAGCAGTACTTC	CASSDLSLSYEQYF
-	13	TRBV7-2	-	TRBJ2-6	TGTGCCAGCAGCAACTCTGGGGCCAACGTCCTGACTTTC	CASSNSGANVLTF
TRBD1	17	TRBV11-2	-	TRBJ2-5	TGTGCCAGCAGCTCTAGGGTAGGGGGCGCGACACGGGAGACCCAGTACTTC	CASSSRVGGATRETQYF
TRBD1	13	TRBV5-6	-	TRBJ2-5	TGTGCCAGCAGCTTAGGGGGCGGGGAGACCCAGTACTTC	CASSLGGGETQYF